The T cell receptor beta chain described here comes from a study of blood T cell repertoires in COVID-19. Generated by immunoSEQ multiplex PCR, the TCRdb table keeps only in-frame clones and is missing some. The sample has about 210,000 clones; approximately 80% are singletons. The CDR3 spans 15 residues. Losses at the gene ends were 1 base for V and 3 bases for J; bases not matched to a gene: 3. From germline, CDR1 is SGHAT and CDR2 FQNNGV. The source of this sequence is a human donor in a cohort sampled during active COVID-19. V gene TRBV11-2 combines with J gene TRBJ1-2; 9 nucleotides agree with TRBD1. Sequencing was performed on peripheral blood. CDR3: CASSLGGTGYYGYTF. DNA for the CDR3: TGTGCCAGCAGCTTAGGGGGGACAGGGTACTATGGCTACACCTTC.